What follows are 15 T cell receptor beta chains derived from one specimen sequenced in a study of T cells in Graves' hyperthyroidism and ophthalmopathy. TCR beta CDR3 regions were amplified from RNA transcripts. With the HTBI primer set, the TCR CDR3 went through a first round of RT-PCR. MiXCR, run by TCRdb on the multiplex PCR reads, gives a single entry per CDR3 protein. The sample records 300,000 to 450,000 distinct CDR3 sequences, roughly 25% being singletons. Sequenced material: blood. These receptor sequences come from a man aged 45-65 years with Graves' hyperthyroidism.

This clonotype occurred many times. The V call is TRBV7-2, the J call TRBJ2-7; 10 nucleotides match TRBD2. V gave up 6 bases and J gave up 3 bases; unmatched junction bases: 5. The CDR3 sequence is 14 residues long. CDR1 and CDR2 (germline): SGHTA, FQGNSA. DNA for the CDR3: TGTGCCAGCAGTCTAGCGGGAGACCGCTACGAGCAGTACTTC. It translates to CASSLAGDRYEQYF.

The chain is built from TRBV29-1 and TRBJ1-5; D gene ambiguous. The germline V gene encodes CDR1 SQVTM and CDR2 ANQGSEA. The CDR3 runs to 12 residues. V dropped 7 bases and J dropped 0 bases, with 7 bases sitting between them. CDR3 sequence: CSASHSNQPQHF. Written as DNA, the CDR3 is TGCAGCGCCTCACATAGCAATCAGCCCCAGCATTTT.

This clonotype was detected many times. This chain links TRBV12-3 or TRBV12-4 with TRBJ2-7; 8 nucleotides align to TRBD1. The CDR3 loop spans 13 amino acids. Trimming removed 6 bases from V and 3 bases from J; junction bases left unmatched: 4. The CDR3 is CASRRDRYYEQYF. CDR3 bases: TGTGCCAGCAGACGGGACAGGTACTACGAGCAGTACTTC.

This clonotype was picked up a small number of times. The chain carries TRBV6-1 and TRBJ1-6; the D is unclear. Trimming cost V 9 bases and J 5 bases, with 14 bases left between them. Germline V lookup: CDR1 MNHNS, CDR2 SASEGT. The CDR3 extends over 14 amino acids. CDR3 region: CASEVGRNNSPLHF. The CDR3 bases are TGTGCCAGTGAGGTGGGCAGGAATAATTCACCCCTCCACTTT.

This chain joins TRBV6-1 and TRBJ2-7, with 11 bases aligning to TRBD2. CDR3 length: 15 amino acids. Germline loops: CDR1 MNHNS, CDR2 SASEGT. V gave up 8 bases and J gave up 2 bases; unmatched junction bases: 8. The CDR3: CASGLGLADPYEQYF. The CDR3 bases are TGTGCCAGCGGCCTGGGACTAGCGGATCCCTACGAGCAGTACTTC.

This clonotype was counted ten times or more. The chain links TRBV2 to TRBJ2-5; 7 nucleotides agree with TRBD1. V was clipped by 5 bases and J by 3 bases; unmatched bases: 6. Germline CDR1 SNHLY, CDR2 FYNNEI. The CDR3 runs to 14 residues. The CDR3 is CASSPGQRKETQYF. The DNA of the CDR3 is TGTGCCAGCAGTCCGGGACAGCGAAAAGAGACCCAGTACTTC.

The CDR3 loop is CASSIVRGQGDTQYF. The CDR3 DNA is TGTGCCAGTAGTATAGTACGGGGACAGGGGGATACGCAGTATTTT. The chain recombines TRBV19 with TRBJ2-3; 10 nucleotides agree with TRBD1. Germline V gene sequence: CDR1 LNHDA, CDR2 SQIVND (reference sequence). This CDR3 comprises 15 residues. The trim removed 1 base at V and 6 bases at J, leaving 4 bases unmatched.

The CDR3 protein is CANLPSGSYTDTQYF. CDR3 nucleotides: TGTGCCAACCTTCCTAGCGGGAGTTACACAGATACGCAGTATTTT. The chain joins TRBV6-1 to TRBJ2-3, with 10 bases aligning to TRBD2. CDR1 is MNHNS and CDR2 is SASEGT in the germline V gene. This CDR3 is 15 amino acids long. V trimming: 10 bases; J trimming: 2 bases; junction bases outside the gene matches: 9.

This clonotype was picked up one time. This chain joins TRBV11-1 and TRBJ1-5; the D is unclear. The CDR3 contains 13 residues. Germline V gives CDR1 SGHAT, CDR2 FQDESV (reference sequence). V shed 5 bases and J shed 3 bases, with 8 bases lying between them. For the CDR3, the DNA is TGTGCCAGCAGCCGTCGGGACAATCAGCCCCAGCATTTT. Translation gives CASSRRDNQPQHF.

The sample holds a few counts of this clonotype. The V gene is TRBV30, the J gene TRBJ2-5; 10 bases are a match to TRBD1. V lost 3 bases and J lost 5; bases outside the gene matches: 15. Germline loops: CDR1 GTSNPN, CDR2 SVGIG (reference sequence). The CDR3 is made up of 17 amino acids. Here the CDR3 DNA reads TGTGCCTGGAGCTTGACAGGGGGCCGCCCCGGGTTGGAGACCCAGTACTTC. Protein product: CAWSLTGGRPGLETQYF.

V is TRBV18 and J is TRBJ1-4; D possibly corresponds to TRBD1 (5 bases). V lost 3 bases and J lost 4, with 6 bases in between. Germline V gene lookup returns CDR1 KGHSH and CDR2 LQKENI. The CDR3 contains 13 residues. Here the CDR3 reads CASSPDINEKLFF. The CDR3 nucleotides are TGTGCCAGCTCACCGGACATTAATGAAAAACTGTTTTTT.

In its sample, this clonotype was seen a few times. The rearrangement joins TRBV19 to TRBJ2-3; 10 bases are a match to TRBD2. Trimming cost V 4 bases and J 4 bases; bases outside gene matches: 2. The CDR3 sequence is 14 residues long. Germline lookup yields CDR1 LNHDA and CDR2 SQIVND (reference sequence). In DNA, the CDR3 is TGTGCCAGTAGTACTAGCGGGAGAGCAGATACGCAGTATTTT. Protein sequence: CASSTSGRADTQYF. Using reference TRBV19 and TRBJ2-3 for the parts outside the CDR3, the full variable domain is DGGITQSPKYLFRKEGQNVTLSCEQNLNHDAMYWYRQDPGQGLRLIYYSQIVNDFQKGDIAEGYSVSREKKESFPLTVTSAQKNPTAFYLCASSTSGRADTQYFGPGTRLTVL.

In regard to this clonotype: Since a much larger clone is just one base distant, this may be a read error. V and J are TRBV5-6 and TRBJ2-3; D unclear. The closer fit of TRBJ1-5 to the DNA end suggests the J call may be wrong. The CDR3 contains 15 residues. Germline V gene lookup returns CDR1 SGHDT and CDR2 YYEEEE. The CDR3 nucleotides read TGTGCCAGCAGCTTGGCTAGCGGGAGTGGATATACGCAGCATTTT. As protein: CASSLASGSGYTQHF.

The chain is built from TRBV5-1 and TRBJ2-2; the D call may be TRBD1 or TRBD2 (5 bases each). The CDR3 length is 14 residues. Trimming cost V 4 bases and J 6 bases, with 13 bases left between them. The germline V gene has CDR1 SGHRS and CDR2 YFSETQ. The CDR3 is CASSTGTTPGELFF. The CDR3, as DNA: TGCGCCAGCAGCACCGGGACGACCCCCGGGGAGCTGTTTTTT.

The chain joins TRBV5-1 to TRBJ1-4; 8 bases are a match to TRBD1. This CDR3 contains 12 residues. Germline lookup yields CDR1 SGHRS and CDR2 YFSETQ. J was trimmed by 7 bases and V by 4 bases; bases with no gene match: 0. The CDR3 region is CASSTGGEKLFF. DNA of the CDR3: TGCGCCAGCAGCACAGGGGGTGAAAAACTGTTTTTT.